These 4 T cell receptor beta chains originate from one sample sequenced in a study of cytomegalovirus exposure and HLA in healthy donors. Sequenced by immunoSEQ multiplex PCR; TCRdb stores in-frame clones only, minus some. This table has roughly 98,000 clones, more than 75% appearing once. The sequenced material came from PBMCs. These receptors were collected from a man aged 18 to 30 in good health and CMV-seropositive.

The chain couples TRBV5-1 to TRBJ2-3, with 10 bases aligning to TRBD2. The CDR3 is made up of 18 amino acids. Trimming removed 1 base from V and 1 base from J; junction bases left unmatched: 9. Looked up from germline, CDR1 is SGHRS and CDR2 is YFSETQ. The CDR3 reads CASSLLASGGEGTDTQYF. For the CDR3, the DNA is TGCGCCAGCAGCTTGTTGGCTAGCGGGGGTGAGGGCACAGATACGCAGTATTTT. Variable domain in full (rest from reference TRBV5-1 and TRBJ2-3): KAGVTQTPRYLIKTRGQQVTLSCSPISGHRSVSWYQQTPGQGLQFLFEYFSETQRNKGNFPGRFSGRQFSNSRSEMNVSTLELGDSALYLCASSLLASGGEGTDTQYFGPGTRLTVL.

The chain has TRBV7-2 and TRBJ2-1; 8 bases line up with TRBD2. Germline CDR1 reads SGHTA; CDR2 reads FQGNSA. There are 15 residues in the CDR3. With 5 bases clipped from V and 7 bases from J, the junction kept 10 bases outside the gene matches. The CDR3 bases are TGTGCCAGCAGCACTATAGCGGGATTGGGGAATGAGCAGTTCTTC. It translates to CASSTIAGLGNEQFF.

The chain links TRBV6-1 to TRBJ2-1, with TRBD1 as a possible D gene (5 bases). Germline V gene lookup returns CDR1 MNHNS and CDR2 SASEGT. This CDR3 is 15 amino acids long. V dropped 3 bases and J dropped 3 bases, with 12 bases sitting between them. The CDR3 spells CASSETENIYNEQFF. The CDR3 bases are TGTGCCAGCAGTGAGACAGAAAACATCTACAATGAGCAGTTCTTC.

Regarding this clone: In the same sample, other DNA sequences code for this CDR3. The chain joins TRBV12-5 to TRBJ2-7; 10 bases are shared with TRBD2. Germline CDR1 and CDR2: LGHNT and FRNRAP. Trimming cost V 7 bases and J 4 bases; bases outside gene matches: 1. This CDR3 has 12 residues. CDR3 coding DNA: TGTGCTAGTGCTAGCGGGGGTTACGAGCAGTACTTC. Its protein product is CASASGGYEQYF.